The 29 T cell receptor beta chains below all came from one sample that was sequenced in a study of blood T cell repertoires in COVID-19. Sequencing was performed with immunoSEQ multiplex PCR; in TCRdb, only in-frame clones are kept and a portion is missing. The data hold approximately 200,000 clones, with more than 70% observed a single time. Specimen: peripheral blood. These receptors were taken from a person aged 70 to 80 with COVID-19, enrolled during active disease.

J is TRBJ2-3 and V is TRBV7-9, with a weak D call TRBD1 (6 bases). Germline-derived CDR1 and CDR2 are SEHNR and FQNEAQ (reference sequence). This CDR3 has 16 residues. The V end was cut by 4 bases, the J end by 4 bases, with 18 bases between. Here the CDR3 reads CASSSYGQPRADTQYF. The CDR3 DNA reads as TGTGCCAGCAGCTCGTATGGACAGCCTCGCGCAGATACGCAGTATTTT. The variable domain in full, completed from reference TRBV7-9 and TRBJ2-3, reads DTGVSQNPRHKITKRGQNVTFRCDPISEHNRLYWYRQTLGQGPEFLTYFQNEAQLEKSRLLSDRFSAERPKGSFSTLEIQRTEQGDSAMYLCASSSYGQPRADTQYFGPGTRLTVL.

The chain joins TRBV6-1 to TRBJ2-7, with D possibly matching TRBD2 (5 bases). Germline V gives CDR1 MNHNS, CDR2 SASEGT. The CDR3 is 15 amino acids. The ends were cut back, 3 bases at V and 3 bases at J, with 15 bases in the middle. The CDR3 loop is CASSEQAEAYYEQYF. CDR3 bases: TGTGCCAGCAGTGAGCAAGCGGAGGCCTACTACGAGCAGTACTTC.

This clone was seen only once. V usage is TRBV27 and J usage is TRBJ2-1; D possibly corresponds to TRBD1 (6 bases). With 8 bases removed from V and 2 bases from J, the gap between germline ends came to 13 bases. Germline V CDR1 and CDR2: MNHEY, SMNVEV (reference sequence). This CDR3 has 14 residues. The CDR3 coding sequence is TGTGCCAGCTGCACAGGGCTCGCCTACAATGAGCAGTTCTTC. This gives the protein CASCTGLAYNEQFF.

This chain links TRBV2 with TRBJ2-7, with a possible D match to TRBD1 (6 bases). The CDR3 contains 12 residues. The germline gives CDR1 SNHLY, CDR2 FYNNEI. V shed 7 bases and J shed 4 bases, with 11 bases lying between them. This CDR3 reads CASTEGEYEQYF. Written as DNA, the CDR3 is TGTGCCAGCACCGAGGGGGAGTACGAGCAGTACTTC.

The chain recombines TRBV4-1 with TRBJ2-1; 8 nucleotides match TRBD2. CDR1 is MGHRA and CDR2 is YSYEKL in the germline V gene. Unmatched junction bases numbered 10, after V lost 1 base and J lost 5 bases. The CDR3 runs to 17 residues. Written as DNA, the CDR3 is TGCGCCAGCAGCCAAGTTGTCCTAGCGGGCGACGACAATGAGCAGTTCTTC. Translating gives CASSQVVLAGDDNEQFF.

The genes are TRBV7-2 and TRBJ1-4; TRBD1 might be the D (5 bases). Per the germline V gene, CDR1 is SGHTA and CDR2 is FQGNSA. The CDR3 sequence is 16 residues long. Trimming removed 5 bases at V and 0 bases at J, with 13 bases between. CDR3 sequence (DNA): TGTGCCAGCAGCCCCCGTGGGGGGTCAACTAATGAAAAACTGTTTTTT. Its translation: CASSPRGGSTNEKLFF.

Here the CDR3 reads CASSTDYYEQYF. For the CDR3, the DNA is TGTGCCAGTAGTACGGACTATTACGAGCAGTACTTC. The V gene is TRBV5-6, the J gene TRBJ2-7; perhaps TRBD2 as D (6 bases). This CDR3 is 12 amino acids long. Germline CDR1 SGHDT, CDR2 YYEEEE. Between the trimmed V and J ends, which lost 8 bases and 4 bases, there was a span of 13 bases.

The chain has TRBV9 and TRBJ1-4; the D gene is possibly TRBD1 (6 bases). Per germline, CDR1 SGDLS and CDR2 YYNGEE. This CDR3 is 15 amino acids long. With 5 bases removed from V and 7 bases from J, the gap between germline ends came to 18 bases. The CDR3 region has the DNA TGTGCCAGCAGTGTTGAAGTACAGGGTACTGAAAAACTGTTTTTT. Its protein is CASSVEVQGTEKLFF.

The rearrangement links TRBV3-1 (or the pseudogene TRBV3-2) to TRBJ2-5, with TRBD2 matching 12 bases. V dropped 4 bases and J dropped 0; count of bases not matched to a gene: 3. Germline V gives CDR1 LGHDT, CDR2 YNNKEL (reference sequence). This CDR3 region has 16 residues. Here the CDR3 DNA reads TGTGCCAGCAGCCTTCCTAGCGGGAGGGACCAAGAGACCCAGTACTTC. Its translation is CASSLPSGRDQETQYF.

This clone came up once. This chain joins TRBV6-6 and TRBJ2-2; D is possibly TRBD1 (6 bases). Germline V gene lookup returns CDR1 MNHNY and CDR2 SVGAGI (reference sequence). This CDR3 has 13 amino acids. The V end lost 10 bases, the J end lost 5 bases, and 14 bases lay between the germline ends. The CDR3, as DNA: TGTGCCAACGGCAGGGGAAGTACCGGGGAGCTGTTTTTT. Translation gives CANGRGSTGELFF.

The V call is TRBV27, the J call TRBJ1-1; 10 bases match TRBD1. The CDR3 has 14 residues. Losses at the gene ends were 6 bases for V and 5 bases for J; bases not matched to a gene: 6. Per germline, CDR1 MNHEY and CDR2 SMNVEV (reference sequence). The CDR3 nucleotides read TGTGCCAGCAGAAGAGACAGGGGGCGGACTGAAGCTTTCTTT. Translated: CASRRDRGRTEAFF.

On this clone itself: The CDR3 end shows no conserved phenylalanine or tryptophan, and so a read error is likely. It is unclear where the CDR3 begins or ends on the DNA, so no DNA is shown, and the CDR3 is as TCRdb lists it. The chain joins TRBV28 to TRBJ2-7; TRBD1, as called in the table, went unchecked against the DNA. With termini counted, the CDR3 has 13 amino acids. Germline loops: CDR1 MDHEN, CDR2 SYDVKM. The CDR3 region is CASSEWGTVAFIP.

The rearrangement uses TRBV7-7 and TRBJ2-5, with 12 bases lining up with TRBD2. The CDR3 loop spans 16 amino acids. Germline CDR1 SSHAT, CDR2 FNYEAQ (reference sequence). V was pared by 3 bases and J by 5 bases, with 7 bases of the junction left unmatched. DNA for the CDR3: TGTGCCAGCAGCTTTTCTAGCGGGGGGGCAGGGGAGACCCAGTACTTC. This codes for CASSFSSGGAGETQYF.

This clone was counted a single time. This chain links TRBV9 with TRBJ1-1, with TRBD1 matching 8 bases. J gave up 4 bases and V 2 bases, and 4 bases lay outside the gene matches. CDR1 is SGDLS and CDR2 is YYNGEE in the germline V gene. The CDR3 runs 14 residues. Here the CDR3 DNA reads TGTGCCAGCAGCGTGACAGGGGTGGTCACTGAAGCTTTCTTT. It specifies CASSVTGVVTEAFF.

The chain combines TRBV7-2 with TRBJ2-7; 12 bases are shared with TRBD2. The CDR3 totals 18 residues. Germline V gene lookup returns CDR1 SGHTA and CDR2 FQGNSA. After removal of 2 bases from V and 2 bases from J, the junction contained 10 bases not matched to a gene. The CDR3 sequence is CASSLQLAGGHMAYEQYF. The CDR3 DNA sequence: TGTGCCAGCAGCTTACAACTAGCGGGAGGCCACATGGCCTACGAGCAGTACTTC.

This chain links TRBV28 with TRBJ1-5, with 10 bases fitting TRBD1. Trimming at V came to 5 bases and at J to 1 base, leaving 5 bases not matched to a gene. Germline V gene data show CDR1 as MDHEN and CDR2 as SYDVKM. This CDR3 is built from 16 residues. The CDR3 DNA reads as TGTGCCAGCAGTCCCCAGGACAGGGGGAGCAATCAGCCCCAGCATTTT. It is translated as CASSPQDRGSNQPQHF.

The CDR3 reads CASSKFDGLNSPLHF. The CDR3 bases are TGTGCCAGCAGCAAATTCGACGGACTTAATTCACCCCTCCACTTT. V is TRBV21-1 and J is TRBJ1-6. TRBV21-1 constitutes a pseudogene. There are 15 residues in the CDR3.

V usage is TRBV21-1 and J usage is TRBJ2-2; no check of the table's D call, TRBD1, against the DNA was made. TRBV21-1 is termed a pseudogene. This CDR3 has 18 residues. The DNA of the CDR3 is TGTGCCAGCAGCGAAAAGGGTCGACAGGGCTCGAACACCGGGGAGCTGTTTTTT. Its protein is CASSEKGRQGSNTGELFF.

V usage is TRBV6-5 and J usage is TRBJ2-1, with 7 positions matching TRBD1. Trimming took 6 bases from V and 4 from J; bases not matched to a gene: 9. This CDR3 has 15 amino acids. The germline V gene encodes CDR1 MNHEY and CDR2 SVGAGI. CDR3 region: CASSLDRIEYNEQFF. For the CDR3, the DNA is TGTGCCAGCAGCCTGGACAGGATCGAATACAATGAGCAGTTCTTC.

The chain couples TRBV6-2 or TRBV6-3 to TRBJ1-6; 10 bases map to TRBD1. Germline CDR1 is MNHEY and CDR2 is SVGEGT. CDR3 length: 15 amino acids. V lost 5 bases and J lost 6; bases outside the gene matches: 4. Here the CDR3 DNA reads TGTGCCAGCAGTGACGGACAGGGGGGTAATTCACCCCTCCACTTT. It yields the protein CASSDGQGGNSPLHF.

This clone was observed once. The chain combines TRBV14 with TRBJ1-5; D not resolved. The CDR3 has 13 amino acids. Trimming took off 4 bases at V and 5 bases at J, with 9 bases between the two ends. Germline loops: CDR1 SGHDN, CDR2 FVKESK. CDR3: CASSRERDQPQHF. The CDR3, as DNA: TGTGCCAGCAGCCGGGAGAGGGATCAGCCCCAGCATTTT.

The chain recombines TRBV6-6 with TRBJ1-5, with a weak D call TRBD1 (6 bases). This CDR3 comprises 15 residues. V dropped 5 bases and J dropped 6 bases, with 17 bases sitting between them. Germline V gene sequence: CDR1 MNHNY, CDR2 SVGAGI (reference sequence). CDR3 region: CASSRTTGSSQPQHF. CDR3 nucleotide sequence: TGTGCCAGCAGTCGGACAACAGGGTCAAGTCAGCCCCAGCATTTT.

The CDR3 bases are TGTGCCAGCAGCTCGACCACGGGGGACACTGAAGCTTTCTTT. As protein: CASSSTTGDTEAFF. The chain links TRBV7-9 to TRBJ1-1, with D possibly being TRBD1 (5 bases). CDR1 and CDR2 from the germline V gene are SEHNR and FQNEAQ (reference sequence). The CDR3 runs 14 residues. Deletions cut 4 bases from V and 3 bases from J, with 12 bases between.

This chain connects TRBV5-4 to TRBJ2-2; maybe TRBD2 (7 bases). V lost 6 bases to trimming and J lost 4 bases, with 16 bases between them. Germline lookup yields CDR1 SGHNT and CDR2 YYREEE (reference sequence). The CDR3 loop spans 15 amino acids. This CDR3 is CASNFGGRGTGELFF. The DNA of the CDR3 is TGTGCCAGCAACTTCGGGGGGCGTGGCACCGGGGAGCTGTTTTTT.

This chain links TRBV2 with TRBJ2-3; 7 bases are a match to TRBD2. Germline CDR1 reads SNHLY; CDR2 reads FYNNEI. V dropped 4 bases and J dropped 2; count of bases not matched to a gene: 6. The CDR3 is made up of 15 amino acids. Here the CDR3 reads CASSVASGPTDTQYF. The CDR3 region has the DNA TGTGCCAGCAGTGTTGCTAGCGGCCCCACAGATACGCAGTATTTT.

CDR3: CASSDSDRYNSPLHF. Written as DNA, the CDR3 is TGTGCCAGCAGTGATTCGGACAGATATAATTCACCCCTCCACTTT. The chain employs TRBV2 and TRBJ1-6; TRBD1 might be the D (6 bases). This CDR3 comprises 15 residues. Germline assignment: CDR1 SNHLY and CDR2 FYNNEI. The V gene lost 3 bases and the J gene lost 4 bases, with 10 bases spanning the gap.

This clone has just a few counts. This CDR3 reads CASSEAAGKGYGYTF. The DNA of the CDR3 is TGTGCCAGCAGTGAAGCGGCAGGGAAGGGGTATGGCTACACCTTC. The rearrangement links TRBV2 to TRBJ1-2; D may be TRBD1 (5 bases). Trimming removed 0 bases at V and 5 bases at J, with 13 bases between. Per germline, CDR1 SNHLY and CDR2 FYNNEI. This CDR3 region has 15 residues.

The CDR3 DNA reads TGTGCCAGCAGCCGTAATATTCTAGCGGGTTTTGAAGCTTTCTTT. This codes for CASSRNILAGFEAFF. The V call is TRBV5-6, the J call TRBJ1-1; D is uncertain. Trimming left V 4 bases short and J 7 bases short, with 20 bases between. This CDR3 has 15 residues. CDR1 and CDR2 (germline): SGHDT, YYEEEE.

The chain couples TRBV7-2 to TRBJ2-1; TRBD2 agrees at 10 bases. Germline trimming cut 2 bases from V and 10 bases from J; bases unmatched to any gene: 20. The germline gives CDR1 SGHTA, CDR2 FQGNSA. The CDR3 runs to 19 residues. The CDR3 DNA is TGTGCCAGCAGCTTATCAGGGAGCGGGGGGGCCAGGGTGTCGAGAGAGCAGTTCTTC. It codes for CASSLSGSGGARVSREQFF.